The subject of this entry is one T cell receptor (beta chain). The data belong to a study of T cells in Graves' hyperthyroidism and ophthalmopathy. Study summary: Peripheral blood was acquired at first diagnosis, ahead of any therapy whatsoever.

V was shortened by 1 base and J by 2 bases, with 11 bases between the two germline ends. CDR3 length: 16 residues. The germline gives CDR1 SEHNR, CDR2 FQNEAQ (reference sequence). The investigators amplified TCR beta CDR3 regions from RNA transcripts. The TCR CDR3 first-round RT-PCR relied on the HTBI primer set. One entry per CDR3 protein results from TCRdb running MiXCR on the multiplex PCR reads. Among over 500,000 distinct CDR3 sequences listed, 12% to 15% were seen once. Patients between 18 and 65 years old had hyperthyroidism, newly diagnosed and lasting under 2 months. Together with thyroid ultrasound, orbital computed tomography, serum thyroxine and TRAb, clinical symptoms were used for diagnoses.

V gene TRBV7-9 combines with J gene TRBJ2-2; a weak D match, TRBD2 (6 bases). This TCR came from a woman in her 40s with Graves' hyperthyroidism. The sample consisted of blood. The CDR3, as DNA: TGTGCCAGCAGCTTAGTCTGGGACTCCAACACCGGGGAGCTGTTTTTT. It translates to CASSLVWDSNTGELFF. The complete variable domain, with remaining parts taken from reference TRBV7-9 and TRBJ2-2, reads DTGVSQNPRHKITKRGQNVTFRCDPISEHNRLYWYRQTLGQGPEFLTYFQNEAQLEKSRLLSDRFSAERPKGSFSTLEIQRTEQGDSAMYLCASSLVWDSNTGELFFGEGSRLTVL.